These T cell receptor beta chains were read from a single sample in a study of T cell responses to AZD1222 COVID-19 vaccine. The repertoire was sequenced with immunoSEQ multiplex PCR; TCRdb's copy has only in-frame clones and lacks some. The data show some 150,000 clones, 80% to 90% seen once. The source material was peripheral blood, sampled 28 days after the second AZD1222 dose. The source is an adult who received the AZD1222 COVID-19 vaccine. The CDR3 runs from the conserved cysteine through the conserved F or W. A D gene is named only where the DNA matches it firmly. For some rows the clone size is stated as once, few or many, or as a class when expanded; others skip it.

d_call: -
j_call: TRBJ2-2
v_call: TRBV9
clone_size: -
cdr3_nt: TGTGCCAGCAGCGTCGGACCTAACACCGGGGAGCTGTTTTTT
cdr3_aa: CASSVGPNTGELFF

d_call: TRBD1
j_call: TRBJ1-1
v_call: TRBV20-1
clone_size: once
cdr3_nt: TGCAGTGCTAGTATCGGGACAGGGAACACTGAAGCTTTCTTT
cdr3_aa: CSASIGTGNTEAFF

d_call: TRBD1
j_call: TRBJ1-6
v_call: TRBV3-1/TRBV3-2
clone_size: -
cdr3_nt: TGTGCCAGCAGCCTACAGGGGAGGTCGGGCTCACCCCTCCACTTT
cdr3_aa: CASSLQGRSGSPLHF

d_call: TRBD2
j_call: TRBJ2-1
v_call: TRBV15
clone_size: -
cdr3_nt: TGTGCCACCAGCAGAGATCGGGCTAGCGGGAGCAATGAGCAGTTCTTC
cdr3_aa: CATSRDRASGSNEQFF

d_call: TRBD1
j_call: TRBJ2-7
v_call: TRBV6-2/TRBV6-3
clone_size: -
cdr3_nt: TGTGCCAGCAGTTTGGGACAGGGGGCCTACGAGCAGTACTTC
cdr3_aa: CASSLGQGAYEQYF

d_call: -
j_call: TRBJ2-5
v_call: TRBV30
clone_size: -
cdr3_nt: TGTGCCTGGAGTATGGAGGTAGAGACCCAGTACTTC
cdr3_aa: CAWSMEVETQYF

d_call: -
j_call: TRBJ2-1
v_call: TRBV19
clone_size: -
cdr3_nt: TGTGCCAGTAGTCTAGACCGCTCCTACAATGAGCAGTTCTTC
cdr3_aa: CASSLDRSYNEQFF

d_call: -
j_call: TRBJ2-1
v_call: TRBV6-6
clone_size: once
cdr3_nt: TGTGCCAGCAGGACAGGAGCGGCCACCTACAATGAGCAGTTCTTC
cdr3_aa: CASRTGAATYNEQFF

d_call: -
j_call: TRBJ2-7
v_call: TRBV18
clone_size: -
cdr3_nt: TGTGCCAGCTCCCCAGTACTCTACGAGCAGTACTTC
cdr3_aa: CASSPVLYEQYF

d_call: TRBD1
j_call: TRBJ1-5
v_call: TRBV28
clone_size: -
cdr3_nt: TGTGCCAGCAGTCCCCCAAAATCGGGACAGCGCAATCAGCCCCAGCATTTT
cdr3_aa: CASSPPKSGQRNQPQHF

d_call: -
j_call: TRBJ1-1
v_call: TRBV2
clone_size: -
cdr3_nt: TGTGCCAGCAGACAGGACAGTAACACTGAAGCTTTCTTT
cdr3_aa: CASRQDSNTEAFF

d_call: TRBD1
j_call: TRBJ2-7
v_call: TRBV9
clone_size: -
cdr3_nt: TGTGCCAGCAGCAACACAGGGGGCGGCTACGAGCAGTACTTC
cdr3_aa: CASSNTGGGYEQYF

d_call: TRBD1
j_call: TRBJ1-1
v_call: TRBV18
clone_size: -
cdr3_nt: TGTGCCAGCTCCCTTCTGGGCCAGGGGGCGGCACCGACTGAAGCTTTCTTT
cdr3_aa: CASSLLGQGAAPTEAFF

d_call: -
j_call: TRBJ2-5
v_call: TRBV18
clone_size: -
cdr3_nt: TGTGCCAGCTCACCTATGGGAGGCCCCAGGGAGACCCAGTACTTC
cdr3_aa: CASSPMGGPRETQYF

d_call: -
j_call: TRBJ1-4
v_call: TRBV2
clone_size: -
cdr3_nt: TGTGCCAGCAGAGAACAGGGACCTAATGAAAAACTGTTTTTT
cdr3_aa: CASREQGPNEKLFF

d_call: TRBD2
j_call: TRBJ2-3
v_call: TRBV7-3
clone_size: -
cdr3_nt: TGTGCCAGCAGCTTAGAACTAGCGGGGCGGGGTACGCAGTATTTT
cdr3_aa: CASSLELAGRGTQYF

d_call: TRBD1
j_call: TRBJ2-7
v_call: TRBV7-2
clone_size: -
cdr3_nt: TGTGCCAGCAGCCAGTGGACCGGGACAGATTCCTACGAGCAGTACTTC
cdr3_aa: CASSQWTGTDSYEQYF

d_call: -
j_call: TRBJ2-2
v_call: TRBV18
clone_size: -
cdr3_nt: TGTGCCAGCTCACCACCGTCGGGAGCGGGGGAGCTGTTTTTT
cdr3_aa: CASSPPSGAGELFF

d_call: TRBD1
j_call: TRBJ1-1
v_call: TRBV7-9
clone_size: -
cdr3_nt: TGTGCCAGCAGCTTAGAGGGGGCGCGGGGCACTGAAGCTTTCTTT
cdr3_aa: CASSLEGARGTEAFF

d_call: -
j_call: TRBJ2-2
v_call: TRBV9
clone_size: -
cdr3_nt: TGTGCCAGCAGCGTAGCTTATTCCCGAGAGTCCGGGGAGCTGTTTTTT
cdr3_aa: CASSVAYSRESGELFF

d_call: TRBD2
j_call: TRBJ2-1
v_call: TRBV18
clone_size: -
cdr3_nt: TGTGCCAGCTCACCACCGGAGGCGGGAGGGCCCCAGTTCTTC
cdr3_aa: CASSPPEAGGPQFF

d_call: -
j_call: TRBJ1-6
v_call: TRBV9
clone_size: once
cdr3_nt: TGTGCCAGCAGCGTAAGCCAGGGGAATTCACCCCTCCACTTT
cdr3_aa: CASSVSQGNSPLHF

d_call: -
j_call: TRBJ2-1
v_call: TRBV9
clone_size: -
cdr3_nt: TGTGCCAGCAGCGTAGGGGCCTGGGGAGGTTCGTTGGATGAGCAGTTCTTC
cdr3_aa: CASSVGAWGGSLDEQFF

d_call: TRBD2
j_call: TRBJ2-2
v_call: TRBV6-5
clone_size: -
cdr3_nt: TGTGCCAGCAGCACTAGCGGGAGGGCCCCCGGGGAGCTGTTTTTT
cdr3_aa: CASSTSGRAPGELFF

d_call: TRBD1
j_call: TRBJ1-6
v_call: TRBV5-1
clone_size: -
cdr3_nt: TGCGCCAGCAGCTTGGGTGGCCGGCAGGGGGTTAATTCACCCCTCCACTTT
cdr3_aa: CASSLGGRQGVNSPLHF

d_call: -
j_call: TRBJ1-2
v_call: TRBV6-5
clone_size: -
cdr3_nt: TGTGCCAGCAGGGTACAGGGAAACTATGGCTACACCTTC
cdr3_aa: CASRVQGNYGYTF

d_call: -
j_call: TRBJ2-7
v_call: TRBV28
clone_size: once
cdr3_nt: TGTGCCAGCAGTTTCGCAGGGCCCTACGAGCAGTACTTC
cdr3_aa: CASSFAGPYEQYF

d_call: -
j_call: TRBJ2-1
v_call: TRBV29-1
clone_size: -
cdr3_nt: TGCAGCGTTGACTTGGGCTACAATGAGCAGTTCTTC
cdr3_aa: CSVDLGYNEQFF

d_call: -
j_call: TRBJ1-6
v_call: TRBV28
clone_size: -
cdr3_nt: TGTGCCAGCAGTTTATTGGGGAGCTCCTATAATTCACCCCTCCACTTT
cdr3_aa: CASSLLGSSYNSPLHF

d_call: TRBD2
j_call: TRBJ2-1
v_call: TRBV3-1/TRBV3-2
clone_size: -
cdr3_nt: TGTGCCAGCAGCCAAGCTAGCGGAGCGTACAATGAGCAGTTCTTC
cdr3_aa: CASSQASGAYNEQFF

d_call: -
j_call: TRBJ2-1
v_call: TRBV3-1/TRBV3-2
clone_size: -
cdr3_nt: TGTGCCAGCAGCCAAGATCTATCGAGCGCCCAGCAGTTCTTC
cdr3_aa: CASSQDLSSAQQFF

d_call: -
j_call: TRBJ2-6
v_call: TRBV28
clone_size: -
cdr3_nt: TGTGCCAGCAGTTTTGATCTACAGGGTAGCTCTGGGGCCAACGTCCTGACTTTC
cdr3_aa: CASSFDLQGSSGANVLTF

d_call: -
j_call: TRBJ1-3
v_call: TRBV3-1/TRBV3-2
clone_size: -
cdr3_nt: TGTGCCAGCAGCCAATGGGTGAATGGAAACACCATATATTTT
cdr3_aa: CASSQWVNGNTIYF

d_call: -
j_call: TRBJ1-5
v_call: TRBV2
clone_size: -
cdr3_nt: TGTGCCAGCAAGTCTGGGACACTCAATCAGCCCCAGCATTTT
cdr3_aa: CASKSGTLNQPQHF

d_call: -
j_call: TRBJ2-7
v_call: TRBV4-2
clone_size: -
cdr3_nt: TGTGCCAGCAGCCAATTCCATGGGTACGAGCAGTACTTC
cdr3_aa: CASSQFHGYEQYF

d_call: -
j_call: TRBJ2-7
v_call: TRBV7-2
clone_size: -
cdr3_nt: TGTGCCAGCGGCTACGAGCAGTACTTC
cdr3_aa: CASGYEQYF

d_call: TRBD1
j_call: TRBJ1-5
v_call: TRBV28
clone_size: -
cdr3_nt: TGTGCCAGCAGTCCGGCCAGGGGGGCCATTAGCAATCAGCCCCAGCATTTT
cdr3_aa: CASSPARGAISNQPQHF

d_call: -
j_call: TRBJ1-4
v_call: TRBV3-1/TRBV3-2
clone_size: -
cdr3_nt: TGTGCCAGCAGCCAAGATTCCGGGACGGGTTTCGAAAAACTGTTTTTT
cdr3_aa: CASSQDSGTGFEKLFF

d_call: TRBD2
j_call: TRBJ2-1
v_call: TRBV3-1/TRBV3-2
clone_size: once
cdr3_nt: TGTGCCAGCAGCCCGTTCGGGACTAGCGGGAGTAATGAGCAGTTCTTC
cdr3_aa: CASSPFGTSGSNEQFF

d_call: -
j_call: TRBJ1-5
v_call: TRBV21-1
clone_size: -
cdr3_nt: TGTGCCAGCAGCAAAACGGGCGAGGGTCAGCCCCAGCATTTT
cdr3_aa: CASSKTGEGQPQHF

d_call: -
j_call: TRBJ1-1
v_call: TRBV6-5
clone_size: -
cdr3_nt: TGTGCCAGCAGCCCCGGACTGATTAGGACTGAAGCTTTCTTT
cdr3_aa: CASSPGLIRTEAFF

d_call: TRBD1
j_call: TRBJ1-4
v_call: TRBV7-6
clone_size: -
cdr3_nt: TGTGCCAGCAGCCCTCAACCCGGGACAGGGGACGAAAAACTGTTTTTT
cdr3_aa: CASSPQPGTGDEKLFF

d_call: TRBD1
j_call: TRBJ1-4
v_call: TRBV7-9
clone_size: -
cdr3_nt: TGTGCCAGCAGCCCCGGACAGGGAGGGAATGAAAAACTGTTTTTT
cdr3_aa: CASSPGQGGNEKLFF

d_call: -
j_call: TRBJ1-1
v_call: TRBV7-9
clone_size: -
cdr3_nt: TGTGCCAGCACGGAGCGGACTGAAGCTTTCTTT
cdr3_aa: CASTERTEAFF

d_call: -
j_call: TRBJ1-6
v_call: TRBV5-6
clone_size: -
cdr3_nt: TGTGCCAGCAGCTTTGGGGGGCGGAGGTATAATTCACCCCTCCACTTT
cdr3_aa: CASSFGGRRYNSPLHF

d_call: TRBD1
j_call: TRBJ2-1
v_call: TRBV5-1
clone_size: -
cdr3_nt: TGCGCCAGCAGCCCGGGACAGGGGACCTACAATGAGCAGTTCTTC
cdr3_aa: CASSPGQGTYNEQFF

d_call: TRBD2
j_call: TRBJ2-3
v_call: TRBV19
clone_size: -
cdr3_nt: TGTGCCAGTAGTATGCGGCTAGCGGGAGAGACTAGCACAGATACGCAGTATTTT
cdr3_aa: CASSMRLAGETSTDTQYF

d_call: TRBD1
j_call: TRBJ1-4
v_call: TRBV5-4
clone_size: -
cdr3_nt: TGTGCCAGCAGCCGCGGGACAGACCGCGGGAAACTGTTTTTT
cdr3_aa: CASSRGTDRGKLFF

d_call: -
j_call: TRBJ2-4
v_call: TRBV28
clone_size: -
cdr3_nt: TGTGCCAGCATGAGCACCTGGCCAAACATTCAGTACTTC
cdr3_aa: CASMSTWPNIQYF

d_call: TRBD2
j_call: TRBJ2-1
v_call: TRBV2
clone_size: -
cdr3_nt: TGTGCCAGCAGGGTAAGACTAGCGGGAAACTATGAGCAGTTCTTC
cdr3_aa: CASRVRLAGNYEQFF

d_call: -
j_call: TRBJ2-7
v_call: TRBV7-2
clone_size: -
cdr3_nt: TGTGCCAGCAGCTTAGCGGTGACAGGTTCAACCTGGGACTTC
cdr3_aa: CASSLAVTGSTWDF

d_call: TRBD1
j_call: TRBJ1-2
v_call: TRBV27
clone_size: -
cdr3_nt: TGTGCCAGCAGGCCGGGACAGGGAACTTATGGCTACACCTTC
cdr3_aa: CASRPGQGTYGYTF

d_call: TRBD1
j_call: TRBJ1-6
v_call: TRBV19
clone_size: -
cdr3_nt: TGTGCCAGTACCCCGGGACAGGTTAATTCACCCCTCCACTTT
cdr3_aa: CASTPGQVNSPLHF

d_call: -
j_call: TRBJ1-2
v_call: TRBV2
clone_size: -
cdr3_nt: TGTGCCAGCAGTGAACAAGGGGCGGGCGGCTACACCTTC
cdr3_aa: CASSEQGAGGYTF

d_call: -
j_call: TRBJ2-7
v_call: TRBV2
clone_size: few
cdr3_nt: TGTGCCAGCAGAGAGGGATCGGTGCAGTACTTC
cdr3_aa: CASREGSVQYF